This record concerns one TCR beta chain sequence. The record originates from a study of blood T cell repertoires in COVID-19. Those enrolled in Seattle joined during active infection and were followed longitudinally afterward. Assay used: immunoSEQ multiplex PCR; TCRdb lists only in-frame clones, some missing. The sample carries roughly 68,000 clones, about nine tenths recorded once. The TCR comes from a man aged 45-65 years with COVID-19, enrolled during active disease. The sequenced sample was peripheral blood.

This CDR3 is CSVLTGSSYEQYF. CDR3 bases: TGCAGCGTTTTGACAGGGAGTTCCTACGAGCAGTACTTC. The chain joins TRBV29-1 to TRBJ2-7; 7 bases agree with TRBD1. Germline V lookup: CDR1 SQVTM, CDR2 ANQGSEA. Trimming removed 5 bases from V and 1 base from J; junction bases left unmatched: 5. The CDR3 has 13 amino acids.